One sample yielded the 15 T cell receptor beta chains listed below, sequenced in a study of cytomegalovirus exposure and HLA in healthy donors. Sequencing used immunoSEQ multiplex PCR; TCRdb keeps in-frame clones, though not all of them. The sample comprises approximately 170,000 clones, approximately 84% of which are singletons, and 10% to 13% rests with the top ten. Sample: PBMCs. These receptors came from a man aged 25 to 40 in good health and CMV-seropositive.

This clone was detected only once. The CDR3 DNA reads TGTGCCAGCAGCGGCTTTACAGGCGGGGGCCCTTACAATGAGCAGTTCTTC. This translates into CASSGFTGGGPYNEQFF. The rearrangement joins TRBV27 to TRBJ2-1; D is perhaps TRBD2 (7 bases). CDR3 size: 17 residues. Germline V lookup: CDR1 MNHEY, CDR2 SMNVEV (reference sequence). Between the trimmed V and J ends, which lost 6 bases and 4 bases, there was a span of 22 bases.

This clone was seen just once. V and J are TRBV6-5 and TRBJ2-7; 10 positions match TRBD1. Losses at the gene ends were 4 bases for V and 7 bases for J; bases not matched to a gene: 4. This CDR3 region has 13 residues. Germline V lookup: CDR1 MNHEY, CDR2 SVGAGI. CDR3 loop: CASSLGQGLEQYF. As DNA, the CDR3 is TGTGCCAGCAGTTTGGGACAGGGGTTGGAGCAGTACTTC.

The chain couples TRBV6-4 to TRBJ1-2; 8 bases align to TRBD1. V shed 6 bases, J shed 1 base, and the junction held 16 bases outside the gene matches. The CDR3 contains 18 residues. Looked up from germline, CDR1 is MRHNA and CDR2 is SNTAGT. The CDR3 sequence: CASRLPETGVPGNYGYTF. CDR3 sequence (DNA): TGTGCCAGCAGGTTGCCGGAGACAGGGGTCCCAGGTAACTATGGCTACACCTTC.

This clone came up a few times. The V and J genes are TRBV13 and TRBJ1-6; possibly TRBD1 for D (5 bases). The CDR3 extends over 13 amino acids. The V end lost 5 bases, the J end lost 13 bases, and 15 bases lay between the germline ends. CDR1 is PRHDT and CDR2 is FYEKMQ in the germline V gene (reference sequence). In DNA form, the CDR3 reads TGTGCCAGCAGCCGCGGGACGGAAGTTCCCCTCCACTTT. Protein: CASSRGTEVPLHF.

This sequence joins TRBV9 and TRBJ1-1, with D hard to call. V lost 3 bases, J lost 5 bases, and 11 bases lay in between. This CDR3 has 13 residues. Germline values: CDR1 SGDLS, CDR2 YYNGEE. CDR3 DNA: TGTGCCAGCAGCGCCTCAGGTAGTACTGAAGCTTTCTTT. Its translation is CASSASGSTEAFF.

This chain uses TRBV28 with TRBJ1-5; 7 nucleotides line up with TRBD1. CDR1 is MDHEN, CDR2 SYDVKM, per germline. The CDR3 runs 15 residues. J lost 3 bases, V lost 5 bases, and 7 bases had no gene match. CDR3 amino acids: CASSPDRVNNQPQHF. The CDR3 DNA is TGTGCCAGCAGTCCTGACAGGGTTAACAATCAGCCCCAGCATTTT.

This chain joins TRBV5-6 and TRBJ2-5; TRBD1 agrees at 7 bases. There are 17 residues in the CDR3. Germline V gene data show CDR1 as SGHDT and CDR2 as YYEEEE. The V segment lost 4 bases and the J segment 5 bases; nucleotides outside the gene matches: 17. The DNA of the CDR3 is TGTGCCAGCAGCCCTACCACCCCTGACAGGGTGGGGGAGACCCAGTACTTC. This codes for CASSPTTPDRVGETQYF.

This chain links TRBV27 with TRBJ1-4, with 9 nucleotides matching TRBD1. CDR3 size: 14 residues. Per the germline V gene, CDR1 is MNHEY and CDR2 is SMNVEV (reference sequence). V trimming: 5 bases; J trimming: 8 bases; junction bases outside the gene matches: 6. CDR3 protein: CASSEGTGLEKLFF. The CDR3, as DNA: TGTGCCAGCAGTGAAGGGACAGGGTTGGAAAAACTGTTTTTT.

This rearrangement joins TRBV5-6 to TRBJ2-7, with TRBD1 identical over 9 bases. Germline V lookup: CDR1 SGHDT, CDR2 YYEEEE. Trimming cost V 3 bases and J 1 base; bases outside gene matches: 8. CDR3 length: 16 amino acids. CDR3 coding DNA: TGTGCCAGCAGCTCTCTCCGGGACAGGGTATCCTACGAGCAGTACTTC. Protein: CASSSLRDRVSYEQYF. Filled out from reference TRBV5-6 and TRBJ2-7, the complete variable domain reads DAGVTQSPTHLIKTRGQQVTLRCSPKSGHDTVSWYQQALGQGPQFIFQYYEEEERQRGNFPDRFSGHQFPNYSSELNVNALLLGDSALYLCASSSLRDRVSYEQYFGPGTRLTVT.

V usage is TRBV6-5 and J usage is TRBJ1-4; 11 bases align to TRBD1. Germline V gives CDR1 MNHEY, CDR2 SVGAGI. The CDR3 sequence is 15 residues long. V lost 6 bases, J lost 8 bases, and 8 bases stayed unmatched. The CDR3 spells CASRWTGGPGEKLFF. The CDR3 DNA follows: TGTGCCAGCAGATGGACAGGGGGCCCGGGAGAAAAACTGTTTTTT.

This clone was found once. This rearrangement joins TRBV6-1 to TRBJ1-3, with 7 bases aligning to TRBD1. CDR1 is MNHNS, CDR2 SASEGT, per germline. The CDR3 is 15 residues long. V trimming: 6 bases; J trimming: 2 bases; junction bases outside the gene matches: 7. The CDR3 bases are TGTGCCAGCAGCCCTGCAGGGGGAACTGGAAACACCATATATTTT. It encodes CASSPAGGTGNTIYF.

V usage is TRBV18 and J usage is TRBJ1-1, with D possibly TRBD1 on 6 matching bases. V lost 2 bases and J 0 bases, leaving 10 bases between the germline ends. The CDR3 extends over 15 amino acids. In germline, CDR1 is KGHSH, CDR2 LQKENI. CDR3 DNA: TGTGCCAGCTCACCAGGGGACACGCTGAACACTGAAGCTTTCTTT. It codes for CASSPGDTLNTEAFF.

The chain has TRBV9 and TRBJ1-2; TRBD1 might be the D (6 bases). V dropped 4 bases and J dropped 2 bases, with 12 bases sitting between them. This CDR3 is 14 amino acids long. Germline lookup yields CDR1 SGDLS and CDR2 YYNGEE. The CDR3 sequence: CASSFGQTNYGYTF. The CDR3 coding sequence is TGTGCCAGCAGCTTCGGACAGACCAACTATGGCTACACCTTC. The full variable domain, with the rest looked up from reference TRBV9 and TRBJ1-2, is DSGVTQTPKHLITATGQRVTLRCSPRSGDLSVYWYQQSLDQGLQFLIQYYNGEERAKGNILERFSAQQFPDLHSELNLSSLELGDSALYFCASSFGQTNYGYTFGSGTRLTVV.

The V and J genes are TRBV5-1 and TRBJ1-3; D possibly corresponds to TRBD1 (6 bases). Germline V gene sequence: CDR1 SGHRS, CDR2 YFSETQ. The V and J ends lost 3 bases and 9 bases respectively, with 13 bases between them. CDR3 length equals 13 residues. CDR3 coding DNA: TGCGCCAGCAGCTCAGGGGAGCCCGGCACCATATATTTT. Translation: CASSSGEPGTIYF.

V usage is TRBV29-1 and J usage is TRBJ1-4; possible D gene TRBD1, 5 bases. The CDR3 sequence is 13 residues long. Trimming took off 6 bases at V and 7 bases at J, with 15 bases between the two ends. Looked up from germline, CDR1 is SQVTM and CDR2 is ANQGSEA. The CDR3 sequence is CSVGGTKGEKLFF. Here the CDR3 DNA reads TGCAGCGTCGGAGGGACGAAGGGTGAAAAACTGTTTTTT.